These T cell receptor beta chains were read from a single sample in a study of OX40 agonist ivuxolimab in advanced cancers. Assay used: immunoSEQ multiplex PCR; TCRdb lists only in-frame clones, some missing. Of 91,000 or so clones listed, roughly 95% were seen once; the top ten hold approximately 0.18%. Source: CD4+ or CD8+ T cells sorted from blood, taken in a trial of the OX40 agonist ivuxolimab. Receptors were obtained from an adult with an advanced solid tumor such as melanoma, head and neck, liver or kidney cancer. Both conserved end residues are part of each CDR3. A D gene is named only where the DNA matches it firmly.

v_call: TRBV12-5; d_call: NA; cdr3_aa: CASGSWTYLAKNIQYF
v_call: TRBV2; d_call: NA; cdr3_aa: CASMGEVNQPQHF
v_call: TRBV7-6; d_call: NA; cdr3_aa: CASSLERAGSYGYTF
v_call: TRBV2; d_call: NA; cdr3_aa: CASSVDFSGGYTF
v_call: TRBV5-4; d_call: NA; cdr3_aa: CASSSVAQWGYTF
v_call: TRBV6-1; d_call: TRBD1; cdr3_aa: CASSTDRGITYEQYF
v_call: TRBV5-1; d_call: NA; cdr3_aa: CASSRLSSGNTIYF
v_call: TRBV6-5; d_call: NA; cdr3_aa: CASTTGVANTEAFF
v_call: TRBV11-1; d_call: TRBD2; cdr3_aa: CASSFQGGIETQYF
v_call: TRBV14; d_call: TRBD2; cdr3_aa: CASSPRTGVRLAGGGTQYF
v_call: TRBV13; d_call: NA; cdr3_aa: CASSRGGRVSYNSPLHF
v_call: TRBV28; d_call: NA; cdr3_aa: CASSLGGNSNQPQHF
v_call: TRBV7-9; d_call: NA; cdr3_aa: CASSFGSSYNSPLHF
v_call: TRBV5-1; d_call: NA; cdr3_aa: CASSPQGSSYNEQFF